This T cell receptor (beta chain) was sequenced for a study of siplizumab effects on memory and regulatory T cells. TCRdb keeps only in-frame clones here, not all; method: immunoSEQ multiplex PCR. This table has under 95,000 clones, 94% appearing once. Study observations and caveats: Unstimulated subsets were the mapping target of only a minor fraction of alloreactive clones. Researchers did not confirm the suppressive function of proliferating Tregs from siplizumab cultures.

This clone was observed once. Its specificity is unknown. Specimen: non-Treg CD4+ T cells sorted from blood. This clonotype originated in a human donor in good health.

CDR3 region: CASSLQGADNSPLHF. DNA for the CDR3: TGTGCCAGCAGCCTACAGGGGGCAGATAATTCACCCCTCCACTTT. The chain recombines TRBV11-2 with TRBJ1-6, with TRBD1 matching 9 bases. V gave up 5 bases and J gave up 5 bases; unmatched junction bases: 4. Per the germline V gene, CDR1 is SGHAT and CDR2 is FQNNGV. CDR3 length: 15 amino acids.